This T cell receptor beta chain was captured by sequencing in a study of blood T cell repertoires in COVID-19. V lost 0 bases and J 4 bases, leaving 13 bases between the germline ends. CDR3 length: 15 residues. Per the germline V gene, CDR1 is SGHRS and CDR2 is YFSETQ. Using immunoSEQ multiplex PCR, the repertoire was profiled, and TCRdb retains in-frame clones only, with some absent. The profile shows 65,000 or so clones, roughly nine tenths of them singletons. The sample comprised peripheral blood. The origin of this receptor is a man between 60 and 75 years old with acute or convalescent COVID-19. V is TRBV5-1 and J is TRBJ1-2; weak D call: TRBD1 (5 bases). CDR3 loop: CASSLAGQGIYGYTF. The CDR3 nucleotides are TGCGCCAGCAGCTTGGCCGGTCAGGGCATCTATGGCTACACCTTC.